This T cell receptor beta chain came from a study of early T cells in non-severe SARS-CoV-2 infection. TCRdb re-derived calls from the 5' RACE reads in MiXCR, one entry per CDR3 protein. The sample records about 84,000 distinct CDR3 sequences, around 10% being singletons. The study, taken as a whole, reports: CD4 and private specificities were missed by VDJdb matching, which favored anti-spike CD8 responses.

This clonotype was observed at least ten times. What it binds is not known. Sequenced material: whole blood. The source is an adult who was a healthcare worker with PCR-confirmed SARS-CoV-2 infection or an uninfected control (not recorded which).

The CDR3 DNA reads TGTGCCAGCTCACCATCGAGACAGGGAATAGACGGCTACACCTTC. It is translated as CASSPSRQGIDGYTF. The rearrangement joins TRBV18 to TRBJ1-2, with 7 bases aligning to TRBD1. The CDR3 runs to 15 residues. Losses at the gene ends were 2 bases for V and 8 bases for J; bases not matched to a gene: 11. The germline gives CDR1 KGHSH, CDR2 LQKENI.